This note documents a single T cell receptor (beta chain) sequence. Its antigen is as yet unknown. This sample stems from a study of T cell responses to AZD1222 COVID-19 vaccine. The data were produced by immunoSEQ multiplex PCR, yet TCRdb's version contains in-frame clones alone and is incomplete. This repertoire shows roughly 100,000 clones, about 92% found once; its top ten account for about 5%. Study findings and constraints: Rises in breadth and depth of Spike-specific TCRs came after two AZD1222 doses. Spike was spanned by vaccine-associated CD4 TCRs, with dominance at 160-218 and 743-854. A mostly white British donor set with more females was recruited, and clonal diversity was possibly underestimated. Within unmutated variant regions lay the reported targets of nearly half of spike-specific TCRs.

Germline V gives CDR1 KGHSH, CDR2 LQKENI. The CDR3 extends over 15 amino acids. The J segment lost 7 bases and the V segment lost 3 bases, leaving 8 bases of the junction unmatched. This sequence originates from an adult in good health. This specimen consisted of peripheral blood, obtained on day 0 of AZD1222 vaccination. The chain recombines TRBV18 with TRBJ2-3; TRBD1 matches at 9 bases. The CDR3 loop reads CASSPTGGRTHTQYF. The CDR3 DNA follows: TGTGCCAGCTCACCGACAGGGGGTAGAACTCATACGCAGTATTTT.